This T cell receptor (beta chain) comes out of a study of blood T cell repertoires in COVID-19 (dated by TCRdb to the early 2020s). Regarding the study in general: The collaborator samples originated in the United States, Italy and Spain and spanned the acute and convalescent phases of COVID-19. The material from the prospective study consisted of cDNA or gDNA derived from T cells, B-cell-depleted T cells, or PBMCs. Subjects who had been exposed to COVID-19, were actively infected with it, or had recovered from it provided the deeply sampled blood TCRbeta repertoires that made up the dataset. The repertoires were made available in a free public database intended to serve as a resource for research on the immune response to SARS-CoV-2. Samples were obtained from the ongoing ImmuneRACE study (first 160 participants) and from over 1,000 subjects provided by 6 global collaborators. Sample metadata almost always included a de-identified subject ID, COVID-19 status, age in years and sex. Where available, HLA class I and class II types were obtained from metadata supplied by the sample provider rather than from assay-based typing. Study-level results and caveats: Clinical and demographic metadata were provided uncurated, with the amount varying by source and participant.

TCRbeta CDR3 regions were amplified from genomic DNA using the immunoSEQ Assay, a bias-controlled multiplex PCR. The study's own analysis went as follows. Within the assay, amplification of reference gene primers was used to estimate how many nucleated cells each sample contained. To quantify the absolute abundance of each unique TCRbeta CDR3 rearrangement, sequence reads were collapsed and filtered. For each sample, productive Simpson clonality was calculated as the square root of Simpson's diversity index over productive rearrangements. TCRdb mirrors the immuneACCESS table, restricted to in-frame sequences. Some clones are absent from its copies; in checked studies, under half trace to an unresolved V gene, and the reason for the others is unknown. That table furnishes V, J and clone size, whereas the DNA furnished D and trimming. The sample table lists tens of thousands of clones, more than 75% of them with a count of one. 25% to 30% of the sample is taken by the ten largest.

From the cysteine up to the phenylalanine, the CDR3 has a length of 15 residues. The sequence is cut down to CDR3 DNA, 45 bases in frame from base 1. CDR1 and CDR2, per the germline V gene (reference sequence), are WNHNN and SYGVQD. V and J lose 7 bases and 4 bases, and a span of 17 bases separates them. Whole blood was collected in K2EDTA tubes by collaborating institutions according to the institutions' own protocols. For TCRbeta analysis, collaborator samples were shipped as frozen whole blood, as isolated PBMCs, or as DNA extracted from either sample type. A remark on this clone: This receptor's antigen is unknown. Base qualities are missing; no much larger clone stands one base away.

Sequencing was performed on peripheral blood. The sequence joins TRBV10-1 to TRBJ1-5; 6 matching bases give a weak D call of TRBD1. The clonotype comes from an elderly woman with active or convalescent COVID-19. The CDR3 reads CASTNVDSSNQPQHF. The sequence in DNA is TGCGCCAGCACGAACGTGGACAGTTCTAATCAGCCCCAGCATTTT.